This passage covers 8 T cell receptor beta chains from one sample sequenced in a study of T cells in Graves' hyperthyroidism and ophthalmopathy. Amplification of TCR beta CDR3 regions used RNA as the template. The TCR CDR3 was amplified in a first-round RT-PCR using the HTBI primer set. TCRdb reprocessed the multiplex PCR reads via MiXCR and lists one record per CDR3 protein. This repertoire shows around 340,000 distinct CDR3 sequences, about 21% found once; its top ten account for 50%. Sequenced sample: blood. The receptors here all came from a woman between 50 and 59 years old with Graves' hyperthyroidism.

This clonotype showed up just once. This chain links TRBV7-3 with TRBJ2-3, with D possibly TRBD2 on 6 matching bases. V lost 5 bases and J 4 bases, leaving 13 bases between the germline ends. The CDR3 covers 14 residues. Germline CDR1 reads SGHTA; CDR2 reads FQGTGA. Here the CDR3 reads CASSPEGPADTQYF. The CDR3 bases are TGTGCCAGCAGCCCGGAGGGTCCCGCAGATACGCAGTATTTT.

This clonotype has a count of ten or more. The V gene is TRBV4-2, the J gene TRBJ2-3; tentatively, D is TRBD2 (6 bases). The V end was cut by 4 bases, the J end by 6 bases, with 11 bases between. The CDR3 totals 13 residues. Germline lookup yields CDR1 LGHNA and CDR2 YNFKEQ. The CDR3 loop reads CASSRSSGDTQYF. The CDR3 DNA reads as TGTGCCAGCAGCCGTAGCAGCGGGGATACGCAGTATTTT.

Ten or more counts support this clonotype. The CDR3 spells CASSQFGEQYF. In nucleotides, the CDR3 is TGTGCCAGCAGCCAATTTGGCGAGCAGTACTTC. The chain combines TRBV3-1 with TRBJ2-7; D gene unclear. Trimming left V 2 bases short and J 6 bases short, with 5 bases between. The length of the CDR3 is 11 residues. From germline, CDR1 is LGHDT and CDR2 YNNKEL (reference sequence).

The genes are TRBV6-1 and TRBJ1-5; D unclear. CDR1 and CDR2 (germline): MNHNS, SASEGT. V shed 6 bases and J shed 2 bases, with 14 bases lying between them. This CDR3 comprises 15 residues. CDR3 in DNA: TGTGCCAGCAGGGAGCAGGAGGGCGGCAATCAGCCCCAGCATTTT. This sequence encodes CASREQEGGNQPQHF.

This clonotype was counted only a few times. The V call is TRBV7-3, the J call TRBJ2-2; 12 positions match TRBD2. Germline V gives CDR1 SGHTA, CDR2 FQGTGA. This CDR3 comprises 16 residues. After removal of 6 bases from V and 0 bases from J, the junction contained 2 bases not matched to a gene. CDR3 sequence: CASRSSGGANTGELFF. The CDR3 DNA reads TGTGCCAGCAGGTCTAGCGGGGGGGCGAACACCGGGGAGCTGTTTTTT.

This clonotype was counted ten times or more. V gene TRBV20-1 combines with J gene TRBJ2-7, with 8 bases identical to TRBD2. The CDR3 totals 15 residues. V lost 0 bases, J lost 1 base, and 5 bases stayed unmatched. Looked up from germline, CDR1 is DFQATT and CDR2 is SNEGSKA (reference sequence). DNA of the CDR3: TGCAGTGCTAGAGATGCGGGAGGCCCTTCCTACGAGCAGTACTTC. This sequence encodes CSARDAGGPSYEQYF.

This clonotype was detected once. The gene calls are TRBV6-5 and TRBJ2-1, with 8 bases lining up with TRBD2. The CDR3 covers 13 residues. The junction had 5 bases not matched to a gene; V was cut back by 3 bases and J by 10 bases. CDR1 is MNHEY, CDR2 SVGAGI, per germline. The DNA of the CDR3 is TGTGCCAGCAGTTATGGCGGGGGGAGAGAGCAGTTCTTC. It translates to CASSYGGGREQFF.

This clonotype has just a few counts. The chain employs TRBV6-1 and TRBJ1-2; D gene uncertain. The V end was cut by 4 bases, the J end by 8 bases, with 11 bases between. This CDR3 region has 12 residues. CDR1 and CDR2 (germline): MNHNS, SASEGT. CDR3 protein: CASSVAQDGYTF. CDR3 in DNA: TGTGCCAGCAGTGTAGCACAAGACGGCTACACCTTC.